Each of the 29 T cell receptor beta chains below was sequenced from the same sample in a study of blood T cell repertoires in COVID-19. The protocol was immunoSEQ multiplex PCR, while the TCRdb copy is restricted to in-frame clones and leaves out a portion. Of around 160,000 clones listed, around 80% are singletons. Sequencing was carried out using peripheral blood. The receptors stem from a human donor with acute or convalescent COVID-19. The donor label of this sample is uncertain.

This chain connects TRBV2 to TRBJ1-2, with 10 bases matching TRBD1. CDR3 size: 16 residues. With V trimmed by 6 bases and J by 0 bases, 7 bases remained unmatched. Germline lookup yields CDR1 SNHLY and CDR2 FYNNEI. The CDR3 DNA reads TGTGCCAGCAGAAGACAGGGGGCAGGAGCTAACTATGGCTACACCTTC. Protein product: CASRRQGAGANYGYTF.

This chain uses TRBV3-1 (or the pseudogene TRBV3-2) with TRBJ2-1; 7 nucleotides agree with TRBD2. V was pared by 4 bases and J by 9 bases, with 12 bases of the junction left unmatched. CDR3 size: 15 residues. Germline-derived CDR1 and CDR2 are LGHDT and YNNKEL (reference sequence). The CDR3 sequence: CASSRRAGTTSEQFF. The CDR3 region has the DNA TGTGCCAGCAGCCGACGTGCCGGGACTACTTCTGAGCAGTTCTTC.

The chain employs TRBV6-2 or TRBV6-3 and TRBJ1-5; TRBD1 matches 9 bases. CDR1 and CDR2 (germline): MNHEY, SVGEGT. The CDR3 consists of 14 residues. The V gene end was trimmed by 4 bases and the J gene end by 2 bases; junction bases not matched to a gene: 0. The CDR3 loop reads CASSWTGGNQPQHF. The CDR3 DNA follows: TGTGCCAGCAGTTGGACAGGGGGCAATCAGCCCCAGCATTTT.

CDR3 sequence: CASTLGAYGYTF. In DNA form, the CDR3 reads TGTGCCAGCACCCTGGGGGCCTATGGCTACACCTTC. The J gene is TRBJ1-2, the V gene TRBV27, with D possibly being TRBD1 (6 bases). There are 12 residues in the CDR3. The germline V gene has CDR1 MNHEY and CDR2 SMNVEV (reference sequence). V was cut by 7 bases and J by 4 bases, with 10 bases left in between.

J is TRBJ1-1 and V is TRBV25-1, with D unresolved. This CDR3 region has 9 residues. The V end was cut by 10 bases, the J end by 4 bases, with 4 bases between. Germline CDR1 and CDR2: MGHDK and SYGVNS. The CDR3 here is CAIRTEAFF. CDR3 DNA sequence: TGTGCCATCCGCACTGAAGCTTTCTTT.

The genes are TRBV5-1 and TRBJ1-6, with D possibly matching TRBD1 (5 bases). V lost 5 bases, J lost 6 bases, and 15 bases lay in between. The CDR3 is 15 amino acids. CDR1 SGHRS and CDR2 YFSETQ come from the germline V gene. CDR3 region: CASRRMTDTNSPLHF. For the CDR3, the DNA is TGCGCCAGCAGGCGGATGACAGATACTAATTCACCCCTCCACTTT.

The chain has TRBV29-1 and TRBJ2-3, with D possibly being TRBD2 (7 bases). Trimming took off 3 bases at V and 3 bases at J, with 16 bases between the two ends. Germline V gene lookup returns CDR1 SQVTM and CDR2 ANQGSEA. The length of the CDR3 is 15 residues. The CDR3, as DNA: TGCAGCGTTGAGACGGGCGGGGGCTGGACAGATACGCAGTATTTT. Its translation: CSVETGGGWTDTQYF.

The rearrangement joins TRBV6-5 to TRBJ1-3; the D is unclear. V lost 6 bases, J lost 0 bases, and 9 bases lay in between. Germline V gene data show CDR1 as MNHEY and CDR2 as SVGAGI. This CDR3 contains 14 residues. The CDR3: CASRPAGSGNTIYF. The CDR3 DNA sequence: TGTGCCAGCAGGCCGGCGGGCTCTGGAAACACCATATATTTT.

The chain recombines TRBV27 with TRBJ2-7; D unresolved. The CDR3 has 14 residues. Germline loops: CDR1 MNHEY, CDR2 SMNVEV (reference sequence). Trimming cost V 4 bases and J 0 bases, with 10 bases left between them. Here the CDR3 reads CASSSTAASYEQYF. The CDR3 DNA is TGTGCCAGCAGTTCAACCGCGGCCTCCTACGAGCAGTACTTC.

The gene calls are TRBV6-1 and TRBJ1-2; D is unclear. Per the germline V gene, CDR1 is MNHNS and CDR2 is SASEGT. V was pared by 3 bases and J by 8 bases, with 7 bases between. The CDR3 is made up of 11 amino acids. DNA for the CDR3: TGTGCCAGCAGTGACAGGATCGGCTACACCTTC. The encoded protein is CASSDRIGYTF.

The genes are TRBV5-1 and TRBJ2-7, with 7 bases identical to TRBD2. Germline values: CDR1 SGHRS, CDR2 YFSETQ. CDR3 length: 15 residues. Unmatched junction bases numbered 8, after V lost 4 bases and J lost 1 base. The CDR3 nucleotides read TGCGCCAGCAGCCCCAACCTAGCGGTTTCCTACGAGCAGTACTTC. It is translated as CASSPNLAVSYEQYF.

This clone was counted once. This chain uses TRBV27 with TRBJ1-1, with D possibly TRBD1 on 6 matching bases. This CDR3 has 14 amino acids. V was trimmed by 3 bases and J by 3 bases, leaving 11 bases between them. From germline, CDR1 is MNHEY and CDR2 SMNVEV (reference sequence). This CDR3 is CASSFNRVDTEAFF. The CDR3 DNA reads TGTGCCAGCAGTTTTAACAGGGTGGACACTGAAGCTTTCTTT.

The V call is TRBV7-2, the J call TRBJ2-5, with unresolved D. Trimming took 5 bases from V and 1 from J, leaving 14 bases between them. CDR3 length: 15 residues. The germline V gene has CDR1 SGHTA and CDR2 FQGNSA. Here the CDR3 reads CASSLQSGVQETQYF. The CDR3 DNA reads as TGTGCCAGCAGCCTACAGAGTGGCGTCCAAGAGACCCAGTACTTC.

The chain has TRBV18 and TRBJ2-2, with a weak D call TRBD1 (5 bases). The CDR3 is 16 amino acids. Looked up from germline, CDR1 is KGHSH and CDR2 is LQKENI. Trimming took 1 base from V and 0 from J, leaving 9 bases between them. The CDR3 spells CASSPQGQTNTGELFF. The CDR3 DNA is TGTGCCAGCTCACCACAGGGGCAAACGAACACCGGGGAGCTGTTTTTT.

V usage is TRBV7-2 and J usage is TRBJ1-1, with TRBD1 identical over 7 bases. The CDR3 has 15 amino acids. Germline V gene data show CDR1 as SGHTA and CDR2 as FQGNSA. The V segment lost 1 base and the J segment 5 bases; nucleotides outside the gene matches: 7. In nucleotides, the CDR3 is TGTGCCAGCAGCTTAGGGAGGGGGCGAGGGACTGAAGCTTTCTTT. Its protein is CASSLGRGRGTEAFF.

The chain has TRBV14 and TRBJ1-1; the D gene is possibly TRBD1 (6 bases). In germline, CDR1 is SGHDN, CDR2 FVKESK. This CDR3 is built from 15 residues. With 2 bases removed from V and 1 base from J, the gap between germline ends came to 11 bases. The CDR3 sequence is CASSQQTGANTEAFF. The CDR3 DNA is TGTGCCAGCAGCCAACAGACAGGTGCGAACACTGAAGCTTTCTTT.

This rearrangement joins TRBV4-2 to TRBJ1-5; tentatively, D is TRBD1 (6 bases). The germline CDR1 and CDR2 sequences are LGHNA and YNFKEQ. V was shortened by 0 bases and J by 4 bases, with 13 bases between the two germline ends. This CDR3 comprises 16 residues. The CDR3 coding sequence is TGTGCCAGCAGCCAAGAGGGGGGGCGGCAGAATCAGCCCCAGCATTTT. It encodes CASSQEGGRQNQPQHF.

The J gene is TRBJ1-2, the V gene TRBV4-2, with D maybe TRBD1 (5 bases). Per the germline V gene, CDR1 is LGHNA and CDR2 is YNFKEQ. Trimming took off 0 bases at V and 5 bases at J, with 13 bases between the two ends. There are 15 residues in the CDR3. The DNA for the CDR3 is TGTGCCAGCAGCCAAGAATTAGGCGGGGCTTATGGCTACACCTTC. Residues: CASSQELGGAYGYTF.

The rearrangement uses TRBV6-1 and TRBJ1-4; no reliable D call. Per germline, CDR1 MNHNS and CDR2 SASEGT. V gave up 2 bases and J gave up 5 bases, with 12 bases separating them. The CDR3 sequence is 15 residues long. CDR3 nucleotides: TGTGCCAGCAGTGAAAAAGGGAGGAGGAATGAAAAACTGTTTTTT. Translated, it gives CASSEKGRRNEKLFF.

The rearrangement links TRBV30 to TRBJ2-1; 10 positions match TRBD2. Germline lookup yields CDR1 GTSNPN and CDR2 SVGIG (reference sequence). Unmatched junction bases numbered 7, after V lost 2 bases and J lost 3 bases. The CDR3 consists of 16 residues. This chain's CDR3 is CAWSPGASGGYNEQFF. CDR3 coding DNA: TGTGCCTGGAGTCCCGGGGCTAGCGGGGGCTACAATGAGCAGTTCTTC.

CDR3 nucleotide sequence: TGCGCCAGCAGCTTGGGTGGGGGCTCTATCTCTGAAGCTTTCTTT. Amino acid sequence: CASSLGGGSISEAFF. This chain connects TRBV5-1 to TRBJ1-1; D might be TRBD1 (6 bases). V gave up 0 bases and J gave up 6 bases, with 15 bases separating them. The germline V gene encodes CDR1 SGHRS and CDR2 YFSETQ. The CDR3 length is 15 residues.

This rearrangement joins TRBV12-5 to TRBJ1-1; D ambiguous. The CDR3 covers 16 residues. From germline, CDR1 is LGHNT and CDR2 FRNRAP. V was shortened by 1 base and J by 5 bases, with 17 bases between the two germline ends. The DNA of the CDR3 is TGTGCTAGTGGTTTGGCGTTCTCCGGAATGAGGACTGAAGCTTTCTTT. It encodes CASGLAFSGMRTEAFF.

The rearrangement links TRBV5-1 to TRBJ2-5; 10 positions match TRBD1. CDR3 length: 15 residues. The V and J ends lost 4 bases and 1 base, in that order; junction bases with no gene match: 4. Germline V gene lookup returns CDR1 SGHRS and CDR2 YFSETQ. The CDR3 is CASSAGTGAQETQYF. The CDR3 DNA is TGCGCCAGCAGCGCCGGGACAGGGGCCCAAGAGACCCAGTACTTC.

The chain uses TRBV18 and TRBJ1-2; 7 bases line up with TRBD1. The CDR3 is 14 residues long. The germline gives CDR1 KGHSH, CDR2 LQKENI. Trimming removed 2 bases from V and 6 bases from J; junction bases left unmatched: 6. The CDR3 sequence: CASSPNDREHGYTF. CDR3 nucleotides: TGTGCCAGCTCACCAAATGACAGGGAACATGGCTACACCTTC. The whole variable domain, remainder taken from reference TRBV18 and TRBJ1-2, is NAGVMQNPRHLVRRRGQEARLRCSPMKGHSHVYWYRQLPEEGLKFMVYLQKENIIDESGMPKERFSAEFPKEGPSILRIQQVVRGDSAAYFCASSPNDREHGYTFGSGTRLTVV.

V and J are TRBV12-5 and TRBJ2-3, with a tentative D call TRBD2 (5 bases). V shed 1 base and J shed 9 bases, with 11 bases lying between them. The CDR3 is 13 amino acids. Germline CDR1 is LGHNT and CDR2 is FRNRAP. The CDR3 DNA sequence: TGTGCTAGTGGTTTGGACACGGGAAAAACGCAGTATTTT. Its translation is CASGLDTGKTQYF. Variable domain in full (rest from reference TRBV12-5 and TRBJ2-3): DARVTQTPRHKVTEMGQEVTMRCQPILGHNTVFWYRQTMMQGLELLAYFRNRAPLDDSGMPKDRFSAEMPDATLATLKIQPSEPRDSAVYFCASGLDTGKTQYFGPGTRLTVL.

The chain is built from TRBV2 and TRBJ1-2; D is possibly TRBD1 (6 bases). Germline assignment: CDR1 SNHLY and CDR2 FYNNEI. The V gene lost 7 bases and the J gene lost 8 bases, with 14 bases spanning the gap. There are 12 residues in the CDR3. CDR3 nucleotide sequence: TGTGCCAGCACCAGCTACAGGGAGGGCTACACCTTC. It encodes CASTSYREGYTF. Drawing the rest from reference TRBV2 and TRBJ1-2, the complete variable domain is EPEVTQTPSHQVTQMGQEVILRCVPISNHLYFYWYRQILGQKVEFLVSFYNNEISEKSEIFDDQFSVERPDGSNFTLKIRSTKLEDSAMYFCASTSYREGYTFGSGTRLTVV.

The chain employs TRBV18 and TRBJ1-5; TRBD1 agrees at 10 bases. V gave up 6 bases and J gave up 3 bases; unmatched junction bases: 5. There are 15 residues in the CDR3. In germline, CDR1 is KGHSH, CDR2 LQKENI. The CDR3 DNA sequence: TGTGCCAGCTCGCGGACAGGGGGTGACAATCAGCCCCAGCATTTT. Amino acids: CASSRTGGDNQPQHF.

The CDR3 coding sequence is TGTGCCAGCATAGTCAGGGGGCAGAACACCGGGGAGCTGTTTTTT. Protein sequence: CASIVRGQNTGELFF. This sequence joins TRBV6-5 and TRBJ2-2; the match to TRBD1 covers 8 bases. V was clipped by 7 bases and J by 1 base; unmatched bases: 5. This CDR3 has 15 residues. Germline CDR1 and CDR2: MNHEY and SVGAGI.

The chain carries TRBV19 and TRBJ1-5; TRBD1 agrees at 7 bases. V was pared by 7 bases and J by 0 bases, with 12 bases of the junction left unmatched. The CDR3 covers 17 residues. Per the germline V gene, CDR1 is LNHDA and CDR2 is SQIVND (reference sequence). CDR3 region: CASTTGVGFYSNQPQHF. The CDR3 DNA is TGTGCCAGTACCACAGGGGTCGGATTCTATAGCAATCAGCCCCAGCATTTT.